The TCR beta chain described here comes from a study of T cell clones after liver transplantation. Only in-frame clones appear in the TCRdb table, and some are missing; sequencing was by immunoSEQ multiplex PCR. The sample includes 90,000 to 120,000 clones, more than 75% seen only once; the top ten take 0.8% to 1%. CDR3 length: 16 residues. V lost 7 bases and J lost 0, with 15 bases in between. Germline lookup yields CDR1 MGHRA and CDR2 YSYEKL. This TCR derives from a human donor who received a liver transplant. The sequenced sample was CD4+ T cells from blood, obtained before liver transplant. The chain carries TRBV4-1 and TRBJ1-4; D is possibly TRBD1 (5 bases). The CDR3 reads CASNPQQDSTNEKLFF. The DNA of the CDR3 is TGCGCCAGCAACCCGCAACAGGATTCAACTAATGAAAAACTGTTTTTT.